The 28 T cell receptor beta chains below all came from one sample that was sequenced in a study of cytomegalovirus exposure and HLA in healthy donors. Both 60 Vbeta primers and 13 Jbeta primers went into the PCR. Only in-frame clones appear in the TCRdb table, and some are missing; sequencing was by immunoSEQ multiplex PCR. This listing includes fewer than 250,000 clones. Material: PBMCs. These receptors all come from a woman aged 25 to 45 in good health and CMV-seropositive.

In nucleotides, the CDR3 is TGCGCCAGCAGCCGGGACAGGGGGAGTGGGGGACTCGAGCAGTACTTC. This encodes CASSRDRGSGGLEQYF. The genes are TRBV4-1 and TRBJ2-7, with 11 bases that match TRBD1. This CDR3 region has 16 residues. The J segment lost 6 bases and the V segment lost 4 bases, leaving 11 bases of the junction unmatched. Germline V CDR1 and CDR2: MGHRA, YSYEKL.

The CDR3 spells CASRRQSSYNSPLHF. The CDR3 DNA is TGTGCCAGCAGGAGACAGAGCTCCTATAATTCACCCCTCCACTTT. V and J are TRBV7-2 and TRBJ1-6; possibly TRBD1 for D (5 bases). The CDR3 has 15 residues. Trimming left V 6 bases short and J 0 bases short, with 9 bases between. From germline, CDR1 is SGHTA and CDR2 FQGNSA.

The chain recombines TRBV10-3 with TRBJ1-2, with 7 bases matching TRBD1. With 3 bases clipped from V and 4 bases from J, the junction kept 5 bases outside the gene matches. Germline lookup yields CDR1 ENHRY and CDR2 SYGVKD. This CDR3 is 14 amino acids long. CDR3 DNA sequence: TGTGCCATCAGTGATGAGGGGGCAGGCTATGGCTACACCTTC. Translated, it gives CAISDEGAGYGYTF.

The chain carries TRBV7-8 and TRBJ1-1; 7 nucleotides match TRBD1. From germline, CDR1 is SGHVS and CDR2 FQNEAQ. The ends lost 0 bases at V and 6 bases at J; junction bases unmatched: 1. The CDR3 covers 13 residues. CDR3 sequence reads: CASSLAQGAEAFF. As DNA, the CDR3 is TGTGCCAGCAGCTTAGCGCAGGGGGCTGAAGCTTTCTTT.

V gene TRBV7-6 combines with J gene TRBJ2-3; tentatively, D is TRBD2 (6 bases). CDR1 and CDR2 (germline): SGHVS, FNYEAQ. The CDR3 is 12 residues long. Trimming took off 3 bases at V and 5 bases at J, with 6 bases between the two ends. CDR3 region: CASSFSGDTQYF. CDR3 nucleotide sequence: TGTGCCAGCAGCTTTAGCGGAGATACGCAGTATTTT.

V usage is TRBV10-3 and J usage is TRBJ2-5, with D perhaps TRBD2 (6 bases). V was clipped by 0 bases and J by 10 bases, with 9 bases between them. Germline V gene sequence: CDR1 ENHRY, CDR2 SYGVKD. The CDR3 covers 12 residues. This CDR3 is CAISESIGGQYF. Here the CDR3 DNA reads TGTGCCATCAGTGAGTCGATCGGGGGCCAGTACTTC.

The gene calls are TRBV6-1 and TRBJ2-1, with a possible D match to TRBD1 (5 bases). The germline V gene encodes CDR1 MNHNS and CDR2 SASEGT. With 11 bases removed from V and 3 bases from J, the gap between germline ends came to 14 bases. The CDR3 contains 13 residues. CDR3 sequence (DNA): TGTGCCGCGGACATCACGGGCTACAATGAGCAGTTCTTC. Its protein product is CAADITGYNEQFF.

The rearrangement joins TRBV28 to TRBJ1-2, with 9 positions matching TRBD1. Germline assignment: CDR1 MDHEN and CDR2 SYDVKM. This CDR3 is 17 amino acids long. Trimming removed 7 bases from V and 8 bases from J; junction bases left unmatched: 20. CDR3 in amino acids: CASTPRWDRERSWGYTF. In DNA, the CDR3 is TGTGCCAGCACCCCACGCTGGGACAGGGAAAGATCATGGGGCTACACCTTC.

CDR3 protein: CASSATTGGNTEAFF. The CDR3 DNA is TGTGCCAGCAGTGCAACGACAGGAGGGAACACTGAAGCTTTCTTT. This chain links TRBV6-1 with TRBJ1-1, with D perhaps TRBD1 (6 bases). Germline loops: CDR1 MNHNS, CDR2 SASEGT. The V and J ends lost 4 bases and 1 base respectively, with 13 bases between them. This CDR3 is 15 amino acids long.

J is TRBJ2-7 and V is TRBV5-1, with TRBD1 matching 11 bases. J was trimmed by 3 bases and V by 4 bases; bases with no gene match: 9. Looked up from germline, CDR1 is SGHRS and CDR2 is YFSETQ. The CDR3 has 16 residues. CDR3 residues: CASSTAPGQGVYEQYF. The CDR3 nucleotides are TGCGCCAGCAGCACAGCCCCGGGACAGGGGGTCTACGAGCAGTACTTC.

The V gene is TRBV18, the J gene TRBJ2-3, with unresolved D. CDR1 is KGHSH, CDR2 LQKENI, per germline. Between the trimmed V and J ends, which lost 6 bases and 0 bases, there was a span of 7 bases. The CDR3 extends over 13 amino acids. The CDR3 here is CASSWASTDTQYF. CDR3 coding DNA: TGTGCCAGCTCGTGGGCTAGCACAGATACGCAGTATTTT.

The chain couples TRBV10-1 to TRBJ1-2, with a tentative D call TRBD1 (6 bases). CDR1 is WNHNN, CDR2 SYGVQD, per germline (reference sequence). V lost 5 bases and J lost 4, with 11 bases in between. The CDR3 has 13 residues. Here the CDR3 DNA reads TGCGCCAGCAGTCGGACAGTAGGCTATGGCTACACCTTC. Translating gives CASSRTVGYGYTF.

The chain links TRBV7-8 to TRBJ2-1, with 11 bases aligning to TRBD2. This CDR3 has 17 residues. Per the germline V gene, CDR1 is SGHVS and CDR2 is FQNEAQ. The ends lost 1 base at V and 9 bases at J; junction bases unmatched: 11. CDR3 nucleotides: TGTGCCAGCAGCTTAGTAGTGGGACCGGGACTAGCGGTTGAGCAGTTCTTC. This codes for CASSLVVGPGLAVEQFF. The variable domain in full, with the rest retrieved from reference TRBV7-8 and TRBJ2-1, is GAGVSQSPRYKVAKRGQDVALRCDPISGHVSLFWYQQALGQGPEFLTYFQNEAQLDKSGLPSDRFFAERPEGSVSTLKIQRTQQEDSAVYLCASSLVVGPGLAVEQFFGPGTRLTVL.

On this clone: No DNA is shown, since the ends of the CDR3 on it are uncertain; the CDR3 is the one TCRdb lists. The chain employs TRBV28 and TRBJ1-1; the table's D call of TRBD1 was not tested on the DNA. Inclusive of both ends, the CDR3 amounts to 14 amino acids. Germline CDR1 is MDHEN and CDR2 is SYDVKM. The chain's CDR3 is CASSFFGQTTEAFF.

CDR3 in DNA: TGCGCCAGCAGCCAAGATTTGGCAGGTTCTTTGATCTATGGCTACACCTTC. The encoded protein is CASSQDLAGSLIYGYTF. The chain employs TRBV4-3 and TRBJ1-2; D unclear. Germline-derived CDR1 and CDR2 are LGHNA and YSLEER. Trimming removed 0 bases at V and 4 bases at J, with 18 bases between. CDR3 size: 17 residues.

V gene TRBV12-5 combines with J gene TRBJ1-1; the D is unclear. Germline V gene lookup returns CDR1 LGHNT and CDR2 FRNRAP. This CDR3 comprises 13 residues. The germline V and J ends were trimmed by 3 bases and 1 base, with 6 bases remaining between them. In nucleotides, the CDR3 is TGTGCTAGTGGTTTCCGGGGGAACACTGAAGCTTTCTTT. Translation gives CASGFRGNTEAFF. Using reference TRBV12-5 and TRBJ1-1 for the parts outside the CDR3, the full variable domain is DARVTQTPRHKVTEMGQEVTMRCQPILGHNTVFWYRQTMMQGLELLAYFRNRAPLDDSGMPKDRFSAEMPDATLATLKIQPSEPRDSAVYFCASGFRGNTEAFFGQGTRLTVV.

The chain links TRBV15 to TRBJ2-1; 8 bases are a match to TRBD1. Germline-derived CDR1 and CDR2 are LNHNV and YYDKDF (reference sequence). V shed 5 bases, J shed 7 bases, and the junction held 10 bases outside the gene matches. CDR3 size: 15 residues. As DNA, the CDR3 is TGTGCCACCAGCGGCAGACAGGGGTCCTGGAATGAGCAGTTCTTC. Encoded protein: CATSGRQGSWNEQFF.

The chain combines TRBV9 with TRBJ2-1; 13 bases align to TRBD2. The CDR3 covers 17 residues. J lost 0 bases, V lost 3 bases, and 3 bases had no gene match. Germline V CDR1 and CDR2: SGDLS, YYNGEE. CDR3 sequence: CASSGTSGSNSYNEQFF. DNA of the CDR3: TGTGCCAGCAGCGGGACTAGCGGGAGCAACTCCTACAATGAGCAGTTCTTC.

The DNA for the CDR3 is TGTGCCAGCAGTCACAGGGGGGAGTCCTACGAGCAGTACTTC. Protein: CASSHRGESYEQYF. The chain has TRBV6-5 and TRBJ2-7; 8 nucleotides align to TRBD1. The CDR3 extends over 14 amino acids. Germline loops: CDR1 MNHEY, CDR2 SVGAGI. The J segment lost 1 base and the V segment lost 5 bases, leaving 4 bases of the junction unmatched.

The CDR3 nucleotides read TGCGCCAGCAGCCAAGAACGGGGTTTCCGGGGGGAGCAGTTCTTC. Translated, it gives CASSQERGFRGEQFF. V and J are TRBV4-1 and TRBJ2-1; D is perhaps TRBD2 (6 bases). Germline assignment: CDR1 MGHRA and CDR2 YSYEKL. The CDR3 has 15 amino acids. V was trimmed by 0 bases and J by 10 bases, leaving 16 bases between them.

The chain carries TRBV5-1 and TRBJ2-6, with 7 bases matching TRBD1. Germline values: CDR1 SGHRS, CDR2 YFSETQ. The CDR3 has 17 residues. Trimming cost V 0 bases and J 1 base; bases outside gene matches: 4. CDR3 sequence reads: CASSLGPGGSGANVLTF. The CDR3 DNA reads TGCGCCAGCAGCTTGGGCCCAGGGGGTTCTGGGGCCAACGTCCTGACTTTC. Full variable domain (outside the CDR3, taken from reference TRBV5-1 and TRBJ2-6): KAGVTQTPRYLIKTRGQQVTLSCSPISGHRSVSWYQQTPGQGLQFLFEYFSETQRNKGNFPGRFSGRQFSNSRSEMNVSTLELGDSALYLCASSLGPGGSGANVLTFGAGSRLTVL.

The genes are TRBV11-2 and TRBJ1-1; a possible D gene is TRBD1 (6 bases). Germline V lookup: CDR1 SGHAT, CDR2 FQNNGV. The CDR3 length is 15 residues. Trimming removed 8 bases at V and 1 base at J, with 17 bases between. CDR3 sequence: CASGGVGARNTEAFF. As DNA, the CDR3 is TGTGCCAGCGGAGGAGTGGGGGCGAGGAACACTGAAGCTTTCTTT. The whole variable domain, remainder taken from reference TRBV11-2 and TRBJ1-1, is EAGVAQSPRYKIIEKRQSVAFWCNPISGHATLYWYQQILGQGPKLLIQFQNNGVVDDSQLPKDRFSAERLKGVDSTLKIQPAKLEDSAVYLCASGGVGARNTEAFFGQGTRLTVV.

The V and J genes are TRBV7-9 and TRBJ1-2; no clear D gene. The germline CDR1 and CDR2 sequences are SEHNR and FQNEAQ (reference sequence). Trimming took 5 bases from V and 4 from J, leaving 17 bases between them. There are 15 residues in the CDR3. For the CDR3, the DNA is TGTGCCAGCAGCCCTGCTCGGGGTGTCGGCTATGGCTACACCTTC. This gives the protein CASSPARGVGYGYTF.

The rearrangement joins TRBV7-6 to TRBJ2-5; tentatively, D is TRBD1 (6 bases). The V end lost 5 bases, the J end lost 4 bases, and 14 bases lay between the germline ends. CDR3 length equals 14 residues. Looked up from germline, CDR1 is SGHVS and CDR2 is FNYEAQ. The CDR3: CASSIQGAGETQYF. The CDR3 DNA reads TGTGCCAGCAGCATACAGGGTGCGGGAGAGACCCAGTACTTC.

The V gene is TRBV5-1, the J gene TRBJ1-4; 10 bases fit TRBD1. V dropped 0 bases and J dropped 8; count of bases not matched to a gene: 4. There are 15 residues in the CDR3. Germline lookup yields CDR1 SGHRS and CDR2 YFSETQ. The CDR3 coding sequence is TGCGCCAGCAGCTTGGCGGGGACAGGGGTAGAAAAACTGTTTTTT. Encoded protein: CASSLAGTGVEKLFF.

This sequence joins TRBV5-6 and TRBJ2-3, with TRBD2 identical over 14 bases. The CDR3 consists of 17 residues. Germline CDR1 is SGHDT and CDR2 is YYEEEE. V shed 1 base and J 4 bases; nucleotides not matched to a gene: 5. In nucleotides, the CDR3 is TGTGCCAGCAGCTTGACCCCGACTAGCGGGAGGGCAGATACGCAGTATTTT. It specifies CASSLTPTSGRADTQYF. The complete variable domain, with remaining parts taken from reference TRBV5-6 and TRBJ2-3, reads DAGVTQSPTHLIKTRGQQVTLRCSPKSGHDTVSWYQQALGQGPQFIFQYYEEEERQRGNFPDRFSGHQFPNYSSELNVNALLLGDSALYLCASSLTPTSGRADTQYFGPGTRLTVL.

The CDR3 is CASSLVGLSAYNSPLHF. Written as DNA, the CDR3 is TGCGCCAGCAGCTTGGTAGGTCTGAGCGCCTATAATTCACCCCTCCACTTT. The gene calls are TRBV5-1 and TRBJ1-6, with D unclear. Trimming left V 0 bases short and J 2 bases short, with 12 bases between. Germline CDR1 is SGHRS and CDR2 is YFSETQ. This CDR3 contains 17 residues.

V gene TRBV5-6 combines with J gene TRBJ1-4, with 7 positions matching TRBD1. V was pared by 3 bases and J by 5 bases, with 1 base of the junction left unmatched. The CDR3 consists of 13 residues. Germline assignment: CDR1 SGHDT and CDR2 YYEEEE. The CDR3 coding sequence is TGTGCCAGCAGCTCGGACAGGAATGAAAAACTGTTTTTT. Translating it yields CASSSDRNEKLFF. The full variable domain, its missing parts supplied by reference TRBV5-6 and TRBJ1-4, is DAGVTQSPTHLIKTRGQQVTLRCSPKSGHDTVSWYQQALGQGPQFIFQYYEEEERQRGNFPDRFSGHQFPNYSSELNVNALLLGDSALYLCASSSDRNEKLFFGSGTQLSVL.